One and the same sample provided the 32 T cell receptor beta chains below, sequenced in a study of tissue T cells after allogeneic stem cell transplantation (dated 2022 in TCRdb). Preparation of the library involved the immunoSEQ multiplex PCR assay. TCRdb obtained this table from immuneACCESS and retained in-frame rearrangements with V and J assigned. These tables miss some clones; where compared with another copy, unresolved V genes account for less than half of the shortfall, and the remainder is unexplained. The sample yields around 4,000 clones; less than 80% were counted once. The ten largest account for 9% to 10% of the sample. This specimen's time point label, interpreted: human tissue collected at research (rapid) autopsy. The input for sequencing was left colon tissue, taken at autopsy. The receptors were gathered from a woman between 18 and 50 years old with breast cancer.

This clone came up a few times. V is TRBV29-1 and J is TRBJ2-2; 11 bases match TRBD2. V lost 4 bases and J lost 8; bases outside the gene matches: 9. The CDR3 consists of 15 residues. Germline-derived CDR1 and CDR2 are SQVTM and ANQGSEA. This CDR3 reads CSVAPSGGSGGELFF. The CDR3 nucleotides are TGCAGCGTTGCGCCTAGCGGGGGGTCAGGAGGGGAGCTGTTTTTT.

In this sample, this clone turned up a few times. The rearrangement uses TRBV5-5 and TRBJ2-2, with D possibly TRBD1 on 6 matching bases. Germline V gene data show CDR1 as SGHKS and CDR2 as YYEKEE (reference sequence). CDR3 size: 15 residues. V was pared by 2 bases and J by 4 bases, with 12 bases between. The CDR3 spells CASSFRQALTGELFF. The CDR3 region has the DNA TGTGCCAGCAGCTTTCGACAGGCTCTCACCGGGGAGCTGTTTTTT.

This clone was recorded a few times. The CDR3 region has the DNA TGTGCCAGCAGCGCCGGACAGGGGGCTAATTCACCCCTCCACTTT. Translating gives CASSAGQGANSPLHF. V usage is TRBV9 and J usage is TRBJ1-6, with 11 bases lining up with TRBD1. Per germline, CDR1 SGDLS and CDR2 YYNGEE. V lost 3 bases, J lost 6 bases, and 2 bases stayed unmatched. This CDR3 has 15 amino acids.

This chain's CDR3 is CASGWRGSSGGETQYF. The CDR3 bases are TGTGCCAGCGGTTGGCGTGGGTCTAGCGGGGGAGAGACCCAGTACTTC. The chain has TRBV5-4 and TRBJ2-5, with 10 bases aligning to TRBD2. From germline, CDR1 is SGHNT and CDR2 YYREEE (reference sequence). The CDR3 spans 16 residues. V lost 7 bases and J lost 4; bases outside the gene matches: 13.

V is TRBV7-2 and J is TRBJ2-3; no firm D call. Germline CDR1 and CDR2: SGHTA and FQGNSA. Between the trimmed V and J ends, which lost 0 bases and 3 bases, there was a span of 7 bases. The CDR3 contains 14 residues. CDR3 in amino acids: CASSLAGATDTQYF. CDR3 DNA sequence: TGTGCCAGCAGCTTAGCAGGTGCAACAGATACGCAGTATTTT.

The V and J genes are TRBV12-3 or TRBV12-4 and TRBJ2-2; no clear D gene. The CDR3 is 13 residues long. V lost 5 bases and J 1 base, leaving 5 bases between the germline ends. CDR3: CASSLGNTGELFF. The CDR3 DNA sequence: TGTGCCAGCAGTCTGGGGAACACCGGGGAGCTGTTTTTT.

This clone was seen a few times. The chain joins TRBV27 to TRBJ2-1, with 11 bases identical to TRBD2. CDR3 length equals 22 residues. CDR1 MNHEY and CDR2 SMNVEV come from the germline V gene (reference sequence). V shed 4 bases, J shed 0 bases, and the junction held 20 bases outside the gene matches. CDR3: CASSSTLGVAGGPQSSYNEQFF. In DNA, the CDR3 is TGTGCCAGCAGTTCGACCCTCGGGGTAGCGGGGGGGCCCCAGAGCTCCTACAATGAGCAGTTCTTC.

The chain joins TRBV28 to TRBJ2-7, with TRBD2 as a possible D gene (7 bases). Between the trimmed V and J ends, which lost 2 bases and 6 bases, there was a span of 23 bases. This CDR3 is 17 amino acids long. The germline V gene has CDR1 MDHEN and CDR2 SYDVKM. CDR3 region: CASSLRLGGHELTEQYF. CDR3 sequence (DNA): TGTGCCAGCAGTTTACGCCTGGGGGGGCATGAACTCACCGAGCAGTACTTC.

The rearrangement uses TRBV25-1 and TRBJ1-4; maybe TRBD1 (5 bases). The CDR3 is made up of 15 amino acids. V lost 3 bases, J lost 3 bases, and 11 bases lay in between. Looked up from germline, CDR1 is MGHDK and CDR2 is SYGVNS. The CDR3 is CASSDRAVANEKLFF. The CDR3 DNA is TGTGCCAGCAGTGACAGGGCGGTTGCTAATGAAAAACTGTTTTTT.

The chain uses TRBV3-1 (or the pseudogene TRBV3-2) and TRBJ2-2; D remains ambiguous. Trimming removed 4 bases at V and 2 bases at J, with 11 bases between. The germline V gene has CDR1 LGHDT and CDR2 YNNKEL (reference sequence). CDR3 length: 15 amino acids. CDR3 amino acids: CASSRTYPNTGELFF. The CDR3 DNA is TGTGCCAGCAGCCGAACTTACCCCAACACCGGGGAGCTGTTTTTT.

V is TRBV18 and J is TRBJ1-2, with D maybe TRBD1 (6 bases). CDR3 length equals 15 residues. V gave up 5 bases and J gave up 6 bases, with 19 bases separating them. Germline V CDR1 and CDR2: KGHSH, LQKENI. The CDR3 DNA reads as TGTGCCAGCTCATTAGAGACCGCGGACAGCCATGGCTACACCTTC. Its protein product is CASSLETADSHGYTF.

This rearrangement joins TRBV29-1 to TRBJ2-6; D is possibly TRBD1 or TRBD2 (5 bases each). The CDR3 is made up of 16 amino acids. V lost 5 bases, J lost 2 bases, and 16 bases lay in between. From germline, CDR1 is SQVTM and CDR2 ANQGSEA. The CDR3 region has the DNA TGCAGCGTTAGGACACGGGGAACGGCTGGGGCCAACGTCCTGACTTTC. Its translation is CSVRTRGTAGANVLTF.

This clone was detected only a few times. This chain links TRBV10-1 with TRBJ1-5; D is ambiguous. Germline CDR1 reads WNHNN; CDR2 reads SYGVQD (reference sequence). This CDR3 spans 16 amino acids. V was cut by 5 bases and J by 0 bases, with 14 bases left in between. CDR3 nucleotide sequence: TGCGCCAGCAGTAAAAAGGGTGAAGATAGCAATCAGCCCCAGCATTTT. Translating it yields CASSKKGEDSNQPQHF.

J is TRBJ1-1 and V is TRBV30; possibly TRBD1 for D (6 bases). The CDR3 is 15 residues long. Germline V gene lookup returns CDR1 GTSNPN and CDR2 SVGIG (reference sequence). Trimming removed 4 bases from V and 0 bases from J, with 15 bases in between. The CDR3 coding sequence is TGTGCCTGGACCAACCAGGGGTCATTGAACACTGAAGCTTTCTTT. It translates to CAWTNQGSLNTEAFF. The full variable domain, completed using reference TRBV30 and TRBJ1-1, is SQTIHQWPATLVQPVGSPLSLECTVEGTSNPNLYWYRQAAGRGLQLLFYSVGIGQISSEVPQNLSASRPQDRQFILSSKKLLLSDSGFYLCAWTNQGSLNTEAFFGQGTRLTVV.

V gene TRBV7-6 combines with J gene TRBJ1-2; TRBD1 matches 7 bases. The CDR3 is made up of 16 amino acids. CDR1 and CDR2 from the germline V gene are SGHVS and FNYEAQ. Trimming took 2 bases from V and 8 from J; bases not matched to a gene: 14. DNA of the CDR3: TGTGCCAGCAGCTTAAGTTTAGAGGGGGCTACCGGGGGCTACACCTTC. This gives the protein CASSLSLEGATGGYTF.

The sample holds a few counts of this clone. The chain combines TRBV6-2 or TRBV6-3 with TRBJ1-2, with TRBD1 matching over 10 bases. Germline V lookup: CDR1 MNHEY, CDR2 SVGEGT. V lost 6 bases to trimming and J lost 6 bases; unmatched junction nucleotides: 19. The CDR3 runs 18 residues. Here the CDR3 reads CASSRDRDRGGYWDGYTF. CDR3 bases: TGTGCCAGCAGCCGAGACCGGGACAGGGGAGGATACTGGGATGGCTACACCTTC.

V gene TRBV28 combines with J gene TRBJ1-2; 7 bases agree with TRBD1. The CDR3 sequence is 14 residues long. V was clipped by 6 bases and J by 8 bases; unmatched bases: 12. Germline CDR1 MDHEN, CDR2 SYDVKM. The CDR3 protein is CASRDLRQGQGYTF. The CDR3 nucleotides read TGTGCCAGCAGGGACCTCAGACAGGGCCAAGGCTACACCTTC.

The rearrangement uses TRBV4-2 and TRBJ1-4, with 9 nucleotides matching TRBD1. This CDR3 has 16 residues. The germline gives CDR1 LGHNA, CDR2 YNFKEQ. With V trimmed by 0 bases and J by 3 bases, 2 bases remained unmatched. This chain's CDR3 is CASSQERTGANEKLFF. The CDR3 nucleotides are TGTGCCAGCAGCCAAGAACGGACAGGGGCTAATGAAAAACTGTTTTTT.

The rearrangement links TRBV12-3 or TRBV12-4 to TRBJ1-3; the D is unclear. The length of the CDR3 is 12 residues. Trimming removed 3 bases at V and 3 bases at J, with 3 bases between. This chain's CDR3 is CASSLGGNTIYF. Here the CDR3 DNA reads TGTGCCAGCAGTTTGGGTGGAAACACCATATATTTT.

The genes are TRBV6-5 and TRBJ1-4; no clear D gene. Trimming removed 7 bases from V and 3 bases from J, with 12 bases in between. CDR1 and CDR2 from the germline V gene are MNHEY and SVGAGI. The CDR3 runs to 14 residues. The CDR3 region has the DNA TGTGCCAGCAAATCCGGCTCGGCTAATGAAAAACTGTTTTTT. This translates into CASKSGSANEKLFF.

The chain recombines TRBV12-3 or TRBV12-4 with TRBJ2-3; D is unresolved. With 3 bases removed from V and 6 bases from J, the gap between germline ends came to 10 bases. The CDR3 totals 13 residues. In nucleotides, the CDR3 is TGTGCCAGCAGTTTCAACCCTGCTGATACGCAGTATTTT. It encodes CASSFNPADTQYF.

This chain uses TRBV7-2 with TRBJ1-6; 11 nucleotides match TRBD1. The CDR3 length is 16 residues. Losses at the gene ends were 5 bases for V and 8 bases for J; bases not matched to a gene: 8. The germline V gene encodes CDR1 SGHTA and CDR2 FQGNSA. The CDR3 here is CASSKPGQGVDSPLHF. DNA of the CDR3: TGTGCCAGCAGCAAGCCGGGACAGGGGGTTGATTCACCCCTCCACTTT.

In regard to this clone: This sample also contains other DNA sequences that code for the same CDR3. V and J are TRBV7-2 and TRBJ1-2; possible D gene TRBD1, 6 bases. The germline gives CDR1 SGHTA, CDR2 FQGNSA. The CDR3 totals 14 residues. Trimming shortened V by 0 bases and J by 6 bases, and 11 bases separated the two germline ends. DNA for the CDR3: TGTGCCAGCAGCTTAGCGGGACAATTGGATGGCTACACCTTC. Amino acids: CASSLAGQLDGYTF.

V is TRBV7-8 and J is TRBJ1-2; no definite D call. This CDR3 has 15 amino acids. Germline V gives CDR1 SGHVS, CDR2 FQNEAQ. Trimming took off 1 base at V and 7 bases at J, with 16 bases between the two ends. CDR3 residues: CASSLGGRTWRGYTF. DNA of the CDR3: TGTGCCAGCAGCTTAGGAGGGCGGACGTGGCGTGGCTACACCTTC.

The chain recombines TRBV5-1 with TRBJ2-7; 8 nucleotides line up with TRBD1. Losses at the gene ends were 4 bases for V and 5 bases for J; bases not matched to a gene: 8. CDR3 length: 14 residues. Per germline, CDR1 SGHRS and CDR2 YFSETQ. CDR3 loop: CASSLRGQRDEQYF. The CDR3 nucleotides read TGCGCCAGCAGCCTCAGGGGGCAGCGGGACGAGCAGTACTTC. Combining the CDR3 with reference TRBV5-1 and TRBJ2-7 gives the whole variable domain KAGVTQTPRYLIKTRGQQVTLSCSPISGHRSVSWYQQTPGQGLQFLFEYFSETQRNKGNFPGRFSGRQFSNSRSEMNVSTLELGDSALYLCASSLRGQRDEQYFGPGTRLTVT.

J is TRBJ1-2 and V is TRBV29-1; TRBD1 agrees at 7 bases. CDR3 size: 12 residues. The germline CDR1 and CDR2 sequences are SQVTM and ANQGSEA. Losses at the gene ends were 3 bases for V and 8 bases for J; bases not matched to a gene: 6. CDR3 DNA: TGCAGCGTTGATCGGACAGGCGAGGGCTACACCTTC. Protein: CSVDRTGEGYTF.

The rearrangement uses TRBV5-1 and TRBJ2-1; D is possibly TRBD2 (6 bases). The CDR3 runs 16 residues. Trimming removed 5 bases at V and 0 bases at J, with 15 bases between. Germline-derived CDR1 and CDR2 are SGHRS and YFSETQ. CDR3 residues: CASSRLASPSYNEQFF. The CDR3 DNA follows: TGCGCCAGCAGTCGCCTAGCGAGCCCCTCCTACAATGAGCAGTTCTTC.

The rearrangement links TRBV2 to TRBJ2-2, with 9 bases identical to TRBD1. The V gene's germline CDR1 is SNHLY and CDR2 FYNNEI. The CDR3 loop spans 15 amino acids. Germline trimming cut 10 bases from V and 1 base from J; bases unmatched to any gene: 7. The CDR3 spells CATPMGQGNTGELFF. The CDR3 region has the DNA TGTGCCACCCCCATGGGACAGGGGAACACCGGGGAGCTGTTTTTT.

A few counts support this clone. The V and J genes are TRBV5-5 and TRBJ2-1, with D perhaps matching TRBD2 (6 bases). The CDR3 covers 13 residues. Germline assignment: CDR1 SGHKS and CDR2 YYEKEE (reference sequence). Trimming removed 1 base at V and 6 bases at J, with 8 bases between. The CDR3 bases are TGTGCCAGCAGCTTGCCTAGCGTCAATGAGCAGTTCTTC. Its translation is CASSLPSVNEQFF.

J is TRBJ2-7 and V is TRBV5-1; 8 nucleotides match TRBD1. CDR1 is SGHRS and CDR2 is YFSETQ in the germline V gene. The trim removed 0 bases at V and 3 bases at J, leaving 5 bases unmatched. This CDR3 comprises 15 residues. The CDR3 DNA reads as TGCGCCAGCAGCTTGGTGGGGACAGGAGACTACGAGCAGTACTTC. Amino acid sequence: CASSLVGTGDYEQYF.

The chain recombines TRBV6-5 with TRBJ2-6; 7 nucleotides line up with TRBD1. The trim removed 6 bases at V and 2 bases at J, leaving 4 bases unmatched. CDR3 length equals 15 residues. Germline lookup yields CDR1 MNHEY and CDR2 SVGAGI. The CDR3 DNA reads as TGTGCCAGCAGGCTCGACAGGGCTGGGGCCAACGTCCTGACTTTC. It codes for CASRLDRAGANVLTF.

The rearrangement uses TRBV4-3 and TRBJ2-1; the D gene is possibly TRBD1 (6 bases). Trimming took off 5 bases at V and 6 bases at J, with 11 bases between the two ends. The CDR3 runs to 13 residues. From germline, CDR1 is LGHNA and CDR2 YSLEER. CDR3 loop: CASSLGQLNEQFF. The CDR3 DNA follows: TGCGCCAGCAGCTTAGGACAGCTCAATGAGCAGTTCTTC.